The T cell receptor (beta chain) described here comes from a study of T cell repertoires in cytomegalovirus infection. TCRdb fed the reads into MiXCR, producing one record per CDR3 protein. The profile shows about 460,000 distinct CDR3 sequences, 11% of them singletons. The germline CDR1 and CDR2 sequences are SGDLS and YYNGEE. This CDR3 is built from 15 residues. V was pared by 0 bases and J by 5 bases, with 12 bases between. The table lists this clonotype with a few counts. This receptor was taken from a human donor in good health (CMV status not recorded). Some clones in this sample may be carry-over from other donors' samples. Sequencing was performed on PBMCs. The gene calls are TRBV9 and TRBJ1-5, with D uncertain. The CDR3 here is CASSVGPGLDQPQHF. CDR3 bases: TGTGCCAGCAGCGTAGGCCCCGGACTTGATCAGCCCCAGCATTTT.